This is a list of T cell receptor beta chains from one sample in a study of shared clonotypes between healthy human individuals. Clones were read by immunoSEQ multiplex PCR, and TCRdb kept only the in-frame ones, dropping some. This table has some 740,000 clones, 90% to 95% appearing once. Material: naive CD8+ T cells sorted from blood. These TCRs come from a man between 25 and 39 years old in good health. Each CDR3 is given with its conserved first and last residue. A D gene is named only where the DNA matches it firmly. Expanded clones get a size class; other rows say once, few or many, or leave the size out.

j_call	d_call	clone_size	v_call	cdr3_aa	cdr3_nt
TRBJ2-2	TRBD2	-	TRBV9	CASSVEASGTGELFF	TGTGCCAGCAGCGTAGAGGCTAGCGGCACCGGGGAGCTGTTTTTT
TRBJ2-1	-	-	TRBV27	CASRHPSSYNEQFF	TGTGCCAGCAGGCATCCGAGCTCCTACAATGAGCAGTTCTTC
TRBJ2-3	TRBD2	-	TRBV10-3	CAISGTSALSPDTQYF	TGTGCCATCAGTGGGACTAGCGCTTTATCGCCAGATACGCAGTATTTT
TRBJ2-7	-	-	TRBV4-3	CASSQGVAASYEQYF	TGCGCCAGCAGCCAAGGAGTAGCGGCTTCCTACGAGCAGTACTTC
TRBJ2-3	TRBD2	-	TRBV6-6	CASSLGLAGGIDTQYF	TGTGCCAGCAGTTTGGGACTAGCGGGAGGGATAGATACGCAGTATTTT
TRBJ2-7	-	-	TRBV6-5	CASSYPNSPTYEQYF	TGTGCCAGCAGTTACCCCAACAGCCCAACCTACGAGCAGTACTTC
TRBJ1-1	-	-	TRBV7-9	CASSGVGWEGTEAFF	TGTGCCAGCAGCGGCGTTGGATGGGAAGGCACTGAAGCTTTCTTT
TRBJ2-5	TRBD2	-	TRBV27	CASNPMGEGWRETQYF	TGTGCCAGCAACCCAATGGGGGAGGGTTGGCGAGAGACCCAGTACTTC
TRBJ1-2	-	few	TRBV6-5	CASSSAGANYGYTF	TGTGCCAGCAGTTCCGCAGGGGCGAACTATGGCTACACCTTC
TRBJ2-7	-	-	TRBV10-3	CAISEPDRYEQYF	TGTGCCATCAGTGAGCCGGATCGCTACGAGCAGTACTTC
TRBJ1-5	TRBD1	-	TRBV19	CASKDRGSNQPQHF	TGTGCCAGTAAGGACAGGGGGAGCAATCAGCCCCAGCATTTT
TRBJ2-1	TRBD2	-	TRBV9	CASSPPLAGDINEQFF	TGTGCCAGCAGCCCACCACTAGCGGGAGACATTAATGAGCAGTTCTTC
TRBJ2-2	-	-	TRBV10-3	CAISGSLEYGELFF	TGTGCCATCAGTGGAAGCCTCGAATACGGGGAGCTGTTTTTT
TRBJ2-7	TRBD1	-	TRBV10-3	CAISDRLVTGGNYEQYF	TGTGCCATCAGTGATCGGTTAGTTACAGGGGGGAACTACGAGCAGTACTTC
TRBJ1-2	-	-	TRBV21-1	CASSKRLSTVDRSNYGYTF	TGTGCCAGCAGCAAGCGACTCTCGACAGTCGACCGCTCAAACTATGGCTACACCTTC
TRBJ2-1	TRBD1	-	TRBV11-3	CASSSGQVGYNNEQFF	TGTGCCAGCAGCTCCGGACAGGTCGGTTACAACAATGAGCAGTTCTTC
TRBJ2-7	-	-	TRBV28	CASSTWDGGYEQYF	TGTGCCAGCAGTACCTGGGACGGCGGCTACGAGCAGTACTTC
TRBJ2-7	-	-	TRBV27	CASSLVPGSYEQYF	TGTGCCAGCAGTCTGGTACCGGGGTCATACGAGCAGTACTTC
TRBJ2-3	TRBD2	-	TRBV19	CASSKPGTGTSGRAPTDTQYF	TGTGCCAGTAGTAAACCCGGGACAGGAACTAGCGGGAGGGCCCCAACAGATACGCAGTATTTT
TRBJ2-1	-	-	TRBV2	CASSAGRAPPNEQFF	TGTGCCAGCAGCGCGGGACGCGCGCCCCCCAATGAGCAGTTCTTC
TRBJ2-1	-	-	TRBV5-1	CASSSGLVGSDEQFF	TGCGCCAGCAGCTCCGGACTGGTGGGTTCGGATGAGCAGTTCTTC
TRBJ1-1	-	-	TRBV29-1	CSVGGPEAFF	TGCAGCGTTGGGGGTCCCGAAGCTTTCTTT
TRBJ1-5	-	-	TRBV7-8	CASSLGRLNQPQHF	TGTGCCAGCAGCTTGGGACGGCTCAATCAGCCCCAGCATTTT
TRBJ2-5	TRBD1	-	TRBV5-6	CASSAGQGIETQYF	TGTGCCAGCAGCGCCGGACAGGGGATTGAGACCCAGTACTTC
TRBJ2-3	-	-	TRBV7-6	CASSPLVGTDTQYF	TGTGCCAGCAGCCCCCTTGTGGGCACAGATACGCAGTATTTT
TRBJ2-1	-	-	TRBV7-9	CASSLLRDFFYNEQFF	TGTGCCAGCAGCTTATTGCGGGACTTCTTCTACAATGAGCAGTTCTTC
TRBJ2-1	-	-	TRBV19	CASTAGDGPYNEQFF	TGTGCCAGTACGGCAGGAGATGGTCCCTACAATGAGCAGTTCTTC
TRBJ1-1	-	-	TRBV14	CASSPVGGLNTEAFF	TGTGCCAGCAGCCCAGTGGGGGGACTGAACACTGAAGCTTTCTTT
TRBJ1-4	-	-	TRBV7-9	CASSPALEEKLFF	TGTGCCAGCAGCCCCGCCCTAGAAGAAAAACTGTTTTTT
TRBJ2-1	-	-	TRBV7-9	CASSPLELRGDNEQFF	TGTGCCAGCAGCCCCTTGGAACTGCGGGGAGACAATGAGCAGTTCTTC
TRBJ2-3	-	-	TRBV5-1	CASSLETDTQYF	TGCGCCAGCAGCTTGGAGACAGATACGCAGTATTTT
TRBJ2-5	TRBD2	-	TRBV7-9	CASSSSGNQETQYF	TGTGCCAGCAGCTCTAGCGGCAATCAAGAGACCCAGTACTTC
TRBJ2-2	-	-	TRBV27	CASSLSATGELFF	TGTGCCAGCAGTTTATCGGCCACCGGGGAGCTGTTTTTT
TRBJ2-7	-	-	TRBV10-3	CAISDLDASYEQYF	TGTGCCATCAGTGATCTGGACGCTAGCTACGAGCAGTACTTC
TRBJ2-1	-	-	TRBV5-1	CASSIPDGSSYNEQFF	TGCGCCAGCAGCATACCTGACGGTAGCTCCTACAATGAGCAGTTCTTC
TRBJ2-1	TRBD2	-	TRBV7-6	CASSLAGLAGANEQFF	TGTGCCAGCAGCTTAGCAGGACTAGCGGGCGCCAATGAGCAGTTCTTC
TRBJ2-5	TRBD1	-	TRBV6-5	CASSWGQGRETQYF	TGTGCCAGCAGTTGGGGACAGGGGAGGGAGACCCAGTACTTC
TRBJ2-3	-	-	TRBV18	CASSPSTGVGSDTQYF	TGTGCCAGCTCACCATCTACGGGAGTAGGATCAGATACGCAGTATTTT
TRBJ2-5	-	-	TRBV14	CASSHRGRLYQETQYF	TGTGCCAGCAGCCATCGAGGGAGGTTGTACCAAGAGACCCAGTACTTC
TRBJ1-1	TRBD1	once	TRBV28	CASSLLLQGANTEAFF	TGTGCCAGCAGTCTCCTCCTCCAGGGGGCGAACACTGAAGCTTTCTTT
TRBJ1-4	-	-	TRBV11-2	CASSPEGFVEKLFF	TGTGCCAGCAGCCCAGAGGGGTTTGTTGAAAAACTGTTTTTT
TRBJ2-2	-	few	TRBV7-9	CASSSIFLELFF	TGTGCCAGCAGCTCCATCTTCCTGGAGCTGTTTTTT
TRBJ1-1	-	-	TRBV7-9	CASTHGSEAFF	TGTGCCAGCACCCACGGGTCTGAAGCTTTCTTT
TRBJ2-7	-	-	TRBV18	CASSPPGARYEQYF	TGTGCCAGCTCACCCCCGGGGGCGCGGTACGAGCAGTACTTC
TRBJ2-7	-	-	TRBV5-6	CASSLIGSEQYF	TGTGCCAGCAGCCTCATTGGGTCAGAGCAGTACTTC
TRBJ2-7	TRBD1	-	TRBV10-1	CASRPGQDYEQYF	TGCGCCAGCCGACCGGGACAGGACTACGAGCAGTACTTC
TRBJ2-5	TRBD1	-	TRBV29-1	CSVRQGRGYETQYF	TGCAGCGTTCGACAGGGAAGAGGGTACGAGACCCAGTACTTC